The clone carrying this T cell receptor (beta chain) was detected only a few times. V shed 5 bases, J shed 3 bases, and the junction held 10 bases outside the gene matches. This CDR3 region has 15 residues. Germline V gene data show CDR1 as LGHNT and CDR2 as FRNRAP. This specimen comes from a study of CD8 T cells in Susac syndrome. An amount of RNA that ranged from roughly 0.5 to 1 ug was reverse transcribed with random hexamers. The amplification used immunoSEQ multiplex PCR on TCR beta CDR3; it spanned 54 Vbeta and 13 Jbeta. TCRdb passed the immunoSEQ multiplex PCR reads through MiXCR, listing each CDR3 protein once. The repertoire consists of around 160,000 distinct CDR3 sequences, with around 93% occurring once and the leading ten covering 0.12% to 0.15%. Blood CD8+ and CD4+ T cells underwent high-throughput TCR beta sequencing.

The chain uses TRBV12-5 and TRBJ2-7, with TRBD1 matching over 7 bases. The TCR originated in a human donor in good health. Sequencing input: CD4+ T cells from PBMCs. The CDR3 sequence: CASGADREWHYEQYF. CDR3 in DNA: TGTGCTAGTGGTGCTGACAGGGAGTGGCACTACGAGCAGTACTTC. Drawing the rest from reference TRBV12-5 and TRBJ2-7, the complete variable domain is DARVTQTPRHKVTEMGQEVTMRCQPILGHNTVFWYRQTMMQGLELLAYFRNRAPLDDSGMPKDRFSAEMPDATLATLKIQPSEPRDSAVYFCASGADREWHYEQYFGPGTRLTVT.